This TCR beta chain is from a study of shared clonotypes between healthy human individuals. Findings of the study overall: Clonotypes not shared had lower generation probabilities than those common to all four donors.

DNA at approximately 200 ng, 25,000 to 35,000 T cell genomes, went into sorted-subset replicate PCRs. Original processing notes: ImmunoSEQ only sent back junction sequences with no quality scores, so filtering was done differently. Produced via immunoSEQ multiplex PCR; TCRdb's table is partial and in-frame only. V and J calls and clone size follow that table, whereas D and trimming were derived from the DNA. Among about 1.5 million clones listed, around 95% were seen once. As concerns this clone: Its target is not known. Other DNA sequences in this specimen translate into the identical CDR3.

Sequenced: naive CD4+ T cells sorted from blood. Subset meaning: CD45RA+ positively selected. The TCR sequence derives from a young man in good health.

The chain's CDR3 is CASSLDRGPQPQHF. In nucleotides, the CDR3 is TGTGCCAGCAGCTTGGACAGGGGACCTCAGCCCCAGCATTTT. The chain combines TRBV7-2 with TRBJ1-5, with 9 bases lining up with TRBD1. The J segment lost 6 bases and the V segment lost 3 bases, leaving 3 bases of the junction unmatched. The CDR3 sequence is 14 residues long. Germline V CDR1 and CDR2: SGHTA, FQGNSA.